The 10 T cell receptor beta chains reported below all come from one sample, sequenced in a study of T cell clonality in common variable immunodeficiency. Some clones are missing from TCRdb's copy, which holds only in-frame ones; the method was immunoSEQ multiplex PCR. The table lists around 45,000 clones, with no singletons. Sequenced sample: peripheral blood mononuclear cells. The receptors were gathered from a person between 18 and 70 years old in good health.

This clone was picked up many times. The read stops 3 residues short of the end of the CDR3; the missing end is completed from the germline J gene. This chain joins TRBV30 and TRBJ2-5, with D possibly TRBD2 on 6 matching bases. The germline V and J ends were trimmed by 1 base and 7 bases, with 7 bases remaining between them. Germline lookup yields CDR1 GTSNPN and CDR2 SVGIG (reference sequence). The CDR3 has 11 amino acids. CDR3 bases read: TGTGCCTGGAGTGAGGAGGGGACC. Translation gives CAWSEEGT. The whole CDR3 protein reads CAWSEEGTQYF.

A few counts support this clone. The read terminates 3 residues before the CDR3 end, so the remaining end is supplied by the germline J gene. V and J are TRBV2 and TRBJ1-1; D unresolved. This CDR3 contains 17 residues. Trimming took 0 bases from V and 1 from J, leaving 15 bases between them. From germline, CDR1 is SNHLY and CDR2 FYNNEI. CDR3 sequence reads: CASSEASGALWNTEAFF. The sequenced part of the CDR3 DNA is TGTGCCAGCAGTGAAGCTAGTGGAGCACTATGGAACACTGAA.

The sample holds many counts of this clone. With the read ending 3 residues before the CDR3 end, the germline J gene is used to fill in that end. The chain links TRBV5-1 to TRBJ2-1; 10 bases are shared with TRBD2. The CDR3 length is 15 residues. The V gene's germline CDR1 is SGHRS and CDR2 YFSETQ. The ends lost 4 bases at V and 5 bases at J; junction bases unmatched: 6. The CDR3 here is CASSPPSGSHNEQFF. The part of the CDR3 DNA that was read is TGCGCCAGCAGCCCACCTAGCGGGAGTCACAATGAG.

Many counts were recorded for this clone. The CDR3 is CSVFGDYSYEQYF. The sequenced CDR3 bases are TGCAGCGTTTTCGGGGACTACTCCTACGAG. The chain joins TRBV29-1 to TRBJ2-7, with 7 bases matching TRBD2. The read terminates 3 residues before the CDR3 end, so the remaining end is supplied by the germline J gene. V lost 5 bases to trimming and J lost 0 bases; unmatched junction nucleotides: 4. The CDR3 is 13 residues long. CDR1 is SQVTM and CDR2 is ANQGSEA in the germline V gene.

This clone was counted many times. The read comes to an end 3 residues before the CDR3 does, leaving the germline J gene to fill in the end. The rearrangement joins TRBV11-2 to TRBJ2-7, with 7 bases aligning to TRBD2. Trimming cost V 5 bases and J 3 bases; bases outside gene matches: 4. CDR3 length: 13 residues. Germline CDR1 SGHAT, CDR2 FQNNGV. The sequenced CDR3 bases are TGTGCCAGCAGCACCCGGGACTACTACGAG. Encoded protein: CASSTRDYYE. The CDR3 in full is CASSTRDYYEQYF.

There are many counts of this clone. The read ends 3 residues before the CDR3 terminus; that terminus is restored from the germline J gene. This rearrangement joins TRBV5-4 to TRBJ2-1; 11 bases are shared with TRBD2. The CDR3 extends over 16 amino acids. Germline loops: CDR1 SGHNT, CDR2 YYREEE (reference sequence). V gave up 4 bases and J gave up 0 bases; unmatched junction bases: 3. The CDR3 sequence: CASSISGRASYNEQFF. Partial CDR3 DNA: TGTGCCAGCAGCATTAGCGGGAGGGCCTCCTACAATGAG.

This clone was recorded at least ten times. The read ends 3 residues before the CDR3 terminus; that terminus is restored from the germline J gene. V gene TRBV2 combines with J gene TRBJ2-7; no reliable D call. Germline CDR1 reads SNHLY; CDR2 reads FYNNEI. The CDR3 is 10 amino acids. Trimming cost V 5 bases and J 3 bases, with 2 bases left between them. Incomplete CDR3 DNA: TGTGCCAGCAGTTACTACGAG. Its protein is CASSYYE. The CDR3 in its entirety is CASSYYEQYF.

The table lists this clone with many counts. Partial CDR3 DNA: TGTGCCAGCAGCTTACAGGGGACGAACACCGGGGAG. This encodes CASSLQGTNTGE. The entire CDR3 protein reads CASSLQGTNTGELFF. The rearrangement joins TRBV11-3 to TRBJ2-2; D perhaps matches TRBD1 (6 bases). The read finishes 3 residues shy of the CDR3 end, and the germline J gene is used to complete it. V lost 2 bases and J 0 bases, leaving 7 bases between the germline ends. CDR3 size: 15 residues. Germline V gene sequence: CDR1 SGHNT, CDR2 YENEEA.

Of note for this clone: With the read ending 3 residues before the CDR3 end, the germline J gene is used to fill in that end. The chain recombines TRBV11-2 with TRBJ2-7; tentative D call: TRBD1 (5 bases). Germline V lookup: CDR1 SGHAT, CDR2 FQNNGV. V gave up 0 bases and J gave up 6 bases, with 15 bases separating them. The CDR3 loop spans 15 amino acids. The DNA read from the CDR3 is TGTGCCAGCAGCTTAGAAGGGGTGGTGGCTATCGAG. Translated: CASSLEGVVAIE. The full CDR3 sequence reads CASSLEGVVAIEQYF. The full variable domain, in which reference TRBV11-2 and TRBJ2-7 provide the parts outside the CDR3, is EAGVAQSPRYKIIEKRQSVAFWCNPISGHATLYWYQQILGQGPKLLIQFQNNGVVDDSQLPKDRFSAERLKGVDSTLKIQPAKLEDSAVYLCASSLEGVVAIEQYFGPGTRLTVT.

This clone was detected a few times. The covered CDR3 bases are TGTGCCAGCAGGCCGGGACAGACGGGGAACGGTGAG. Translating it yields CASRPGQTGNGE. The whole CDR3 reads CASRPGQTGNGEQFF. The chain uses TRBV11-3 and TRBJ2-1, with 7 bases identical to TRBD1. The read ends 3 residues shy of where the CDR3 ends; the end is completed using the germline J gene. The CDR3 covers 15 residues. V lost 6 bases, J lost 9 bases, and 14 bases stayed unmatched. CDR1 and CDR2 (germline): SGHNT, YENEEA.